Here is one T cell receptor beta chain with its context. Its cognate antigen is unknown. An end of the junction does not agree with germline; a read error may underlie this. TCRdb independently ran MiXCR on the 5' RACE reads; one entry per CDR3 protein. The table shows 180,000 or so distinct CDR3 sequences, with around a tenth occurring only once. This entry is derived from a study of CD8 T cells in ankylosing spondylitis. Study-wide points: Before this, some motif variants had been reported in reactive arthritis synovial fluid and blood.

The CDR3 runs 16 residues. Germline CDR1 is MNHNS and CDR2 is SASEGT. The receptor was derived from a male donor with ankylosing spondylitis or in good health (not recorded which). Specimen: blood, either unsorted or a sorted T cell fraction (not recorded which). The V call is TRBV6-1, the J call TRBJ2-7, with TRBD2 matching over 11 bases. For the CDR3, the DNA is TGTACCAGCAGTGAAGCCGGACTAGCGGGCCAATACGAGCAGTACTTC. Encoded protein: CTSSEAGLAGQYEQYF.